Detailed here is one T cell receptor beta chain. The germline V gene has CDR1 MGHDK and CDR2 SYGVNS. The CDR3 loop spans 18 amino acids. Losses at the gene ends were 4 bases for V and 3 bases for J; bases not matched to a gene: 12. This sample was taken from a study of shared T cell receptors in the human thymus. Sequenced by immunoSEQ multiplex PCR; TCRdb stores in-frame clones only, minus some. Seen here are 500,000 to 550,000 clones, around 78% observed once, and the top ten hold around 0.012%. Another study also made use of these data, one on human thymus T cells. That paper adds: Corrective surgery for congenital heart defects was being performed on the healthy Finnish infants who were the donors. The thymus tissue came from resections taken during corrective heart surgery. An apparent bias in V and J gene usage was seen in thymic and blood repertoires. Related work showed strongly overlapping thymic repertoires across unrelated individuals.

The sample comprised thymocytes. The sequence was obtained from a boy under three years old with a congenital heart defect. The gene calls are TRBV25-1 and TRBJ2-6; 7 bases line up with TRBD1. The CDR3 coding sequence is TGTGCCAGCAGTGCACACATCCGGACAGGCTTTGGGGCCAACGTCCTGACTTTC. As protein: CASSAHIRTGFGANVLTF.